The 10 T cell receptor beta chains below come from one sample, sequenced in a study of spatial heterogeneity in lung cancer. Each CDR3 protein gets one entry after TCRdb re-called the 5' RACE reads with MiXCR. Among 60,000 to 65,000 distinct CDR3 sequences, 7% to 10% were seen once, and the ten largest hold about 15%. Described time point: sample taken at primary tumor resection. Whole RNA, which was extracted from tumor, nontumor lung tissue or frozen PBMC, was sequenced without any cell sorting. The sequencing used PBMCs, collected at surgery. These TCRs come from a female donor with early-stage non-small cell lung cancer.

The sample holds a few counts of this clonotype. The chain's CDR3 is CASSLDRGGHPALRAKNIQYF. The CDR3 coding sequence is TGTGCCAGCAGCTTAGATCGAGGGGGACATCCAGCTTTACGGGCCAAAAACATTCAGTACTTC. The chain is built from TRBV11-2 and TRBJ2-4; D is possibly TRBD1 (6 bases). The CDR3 consists of 21 residues. In germline, CDR1 is SGHAT, CDR2 FQNNGV. V lost 0 bases, J lost 1 base, and 25 bases lay in between.

This clonotype was detected many times. CDR3 region: CASQFSGGAGTEAFF. CDR3 coding DNA: TGTGCCAGCCAATTTTCAGGGGGCGCGGGCACTGAAGCTTTCTTT. The chain links TRBV6-6 to TRBJ1-1; 8 bases fit TRBD1. The length of the CDR3 is 15 residues. V dropped 8 bases and J dropped 4; count of bases not matched to a gene: 12. CDR1 is MNHNY, CDR2 SVGAGI, per germline (reference sequence).

This clonotype was counted only a few times. The chain combines TRBV19 with TRBJ1-1; 10 nucleotides align to TRBD1. Germline V gene sequence: CDR1 LNHDA, CDR2 SQIVND (reference sequence). The CDR3 runs to 18 residues. The V gene end was trimmed by 9 bases and the J gene end by 5 bases; junction bases not matched to a gene: 21. DNA of the CDR3: TGTGCCAGCACCTCCCGGAAGGGACAGGGGTCGGCGGGAACTGAAGCTTTCTTT. Translated, it gives CASTSRKGQGSAGTEAFF. The full variable domain, rest sourced from reference TRBV19 and TRBJ1-1, is DGGITQSPKYLFRKEGQNVTLSCEQNLNHDAMYWYRQDPGQGLRLIYYSQIVNDFQKGDIAEGYSVSREKKESFPLTVTSAQKNPTAFYLCASTSRKGQGSAGTEAFFGQGTRLTVV.

The chain couples TRBV28 to TRBJ2-4, with D unclear. This CDR3 has 11 amino acids. The V gene lost 7 bases and the J gene lost 6 bases, with 7 bases spanning the gap. Germline loops: CDR1 MDHEN, CDR2 SYDVKM. Written as DNA, the CDR3 is TGTGCCAGCACTTCGGGAAACATTCAGTACTTC. It specifies CASTSGNIQYF. Looking up the rest from reference TRBV28 and TRBJ2-4 gives the full variable domain: DVKVTQSSRYLVKRTGEKVFLECVQDMDHENMFWYRQDPGLGLRLIYFSYDVKMKEKGDIPEGYSVSREKKERFSLILESASTNQTSMYLCASTSGNIQYFGAGTRLSVL.

The chain links TRBV11-2 to TRBJ2-3, with 7 nucleotides matching TRBD2. V was clipped by 3 bases and J by 2 bases; unmatched bases: 5. The CDR3 consists of 15 residues. CDR1 is SGHAT and CDR2 is FQNNGV in the germline V gene. The CDR3 region has the DNA TGTGCCAGCAGCTTGAGCGGGGACTACACAGATACGCAGTATTTT. It translates to CASSLSGDYTDTQYF. The full variable domain, completed using reference TRBV11-2 and TRBJ2-3, is EAGVAQSPRYKIIEKRQSVAFWCNPISGHATLYWYQQILGQGPKLLIQFQNNGVVDDSQLPKDRFSAERLKGVDSTLKIQPAKLEDSAVYLCASSLSGDYTDTQYFGPGTRLTVL.

In DNA, the CDR3 is TGTGCCAGTTCCCGGGACAGGAGACCCTACGAGCAGTACTTC. This codes for CASSRDRRPYEQYF. The J gene is TRBJ2-7, the V gene TRBV19; 8 bases match TRBD1. Germline V gives CDR1 LNHDA, CDR2 SQIVND (reference sequence). V was pared by 8 bases and J by 2 bases, with 8 bases of the junction left unmatched. The CDR3 is made up of 14 amino acids.

This clonotype has just one count. Since a much larger clone is just one base distant, this may be a read error. The rearrangement links TRBV11-2 to TRBJ1-4; TRBD1 matches 11 bases. Trimming took 4 bases from V and 12 from J; bases not matched to a gene: 10. The germline V gene has CDR1 SGHAT and CDR2 FQNNGV. The CDR3 length is 15 residues. CDR3 DNA sequence: TGTGCCAGCAGCTCCCGGGACAGGGGGTACGAAGAACTGTTTTTT. This sequence encodes CASSSRDRGYEELFF.

V and J are TRBV9 and TRBJ2-1; D assignment may be TRBD1 or TRBD2 (5 bases each). V lost 0 bases, J lost 2 bases, and 12 bases lay in between. The CDR3 length is 16 residues. Looked up from germline, CDR1 is SGDLS and CDR2 is YYNGEE. CDR3 DNA: TGTGCCAGCAGCGTAGCAGGGAGCAGCGCCTACAATGAGCAGTTCTTC. This sequence encodes CASSVAGSSAYNEQFF.

This clonotype occurred many times. The chain couples TRBV12-3 or TRBV12-4 to TRBJ1-4, with D tentatively TRBD1 (6 bases). Between the trimmed V and J ends, which lost 6 bases and 0 bases, there was a span of 11 bases. The CDR3 length is 15 residues. The CDR3 region has the DNA TGTGCCAGCAGGCCGAAGGGGGCAACTAATGAAAAACTGTTTTTT. Residues: CASRPKGATNEKLFF.

Many counts were recorded for this clonotype. The CDR3 here is CASSLRGAGGEQYV. The CDR3 coding sequence is TGCGCCAGCAGCCTCCGAGGGGCAGGGGGCGAGCAGTACGTC. The chain employs TRBV5-1 and TRBJ2-7; 7 nucleotides align to TRBD1. CDR1 SGHRS and CDR2 YFSETQ come from the germline V gene. The CDR3 length is 14 residues. The V gene end was trimmed by 4 bases and the J gene end by 6 bases; junction bases not matched to a gene: 10.